Listed here are 27 T cell receptor beta chains from one sample, sequenced in a study of regulatory T cells in long-lasting Graves disease. For TCR beta, libraries came from iRepertoire HTBI primers and Arm-PCR of CDR3 regions. TCRdb redid the calling of the multiplex PCR reads with MiXCR, one entry per CDR3 protein. The sample includes roughly 420,000 distinct CDR3 sequences, approximately 16% of them seen just once. The time point: newly diagnosed GD, antithyroid drugs for less than 3 months. The TCR library was made from RNA extracted from PBMCs. These data also featured in a second study, about T cells in Graves' hyperthyroidism and ophthalmopathy.

This sample comprised peripheral blood mononuclear cells (PBMCs), obtained at new diagnosis, from a patient treated with antithyroid drugs. Receptors originate from a woman in her 30s with Graves disease.

This clonotype was recorded a few times. The rearrangement joins TRBV7-2 to TRBJ2-7; D remains unclear. Trimming shortened V by 3 bases and J by 3 bases, and 12 bases separated the two germline ends. The CDR3 is made up of 14 amino acids. Germline V lookup: CDR1 SGHTA, CDR2 FQGNSA. The CDR3 loop reads CASSFGLGDYEQYF. The CDR3 DNA sequence: TGTGCCAGCAGCTTTGGTCTAGGAGACTACGAGCAGTACTTC.

The rearrangement links TRBV29-1 to TRBJ2-1; TRBD2 is a possible D gene (5 bases). The CDR3 sequence is 13 residues long. Germline V CDR1 and CDR2: SQVTM, ANQGSEA. Trimming stripped 3 bases from V and 10 bases from J, with 16 bases between. This CDR3 is CSVDSGSSYEQFF. Here the CDR3 DNA reads TGCAGCGTTGACTCGGGGAGCTCCTACGAGCAGTTCTTC.

This clonotype occurred many times. The rearrangement links TRBV20-1 to TRBJ1-1, with no clear D. Germline CDR1 and CDR2: DFQATT and SNEGSKA (reference sequence). The CDR3 spans 13 residues. Trimming stripped 4 bases from V and 0 bases from J, with 9 bases between. The CDR3: CSATYTVNTEAFF. Here the CDR3 DNA reads TGCAGTGCTACCTATACAGTGAACACTGAAGCTTTCTTT.

This clonotype occurred many times. The V gene is TRBV11-2, the J gene TRBJ2-1; 7 bases fit TRBD1. Unmatched junction bases numbered 7, after V lost 6 bases and J lost 5 bases. CDR1 is SGHAT and CDR2 is FQNNGV in the germline V gene. This CDR3 spans 14 amino acids. CDR3 nucleotides: TGTGCCAGCAGTAAGACCGGGACAGACAATGAGCAGTTCTTC. Its protein product is CASSKTGTDNEQFF.

This clonotype is a singleton in its sample. A much larger clone lies a single base off, so this may be a read error. This chain connects TRBV6-1 to TRBJ1-1; tentative D call: TRBD1 (5 bases). The length of the CDR3 is 14 residues. Germline V gene data show CDR1 as MNHNS and CDR2 as SASEGT. The V and J ends lost 5 bases and 1 base respectively, with 11 bases between them. The CDR3 bases are TGTGCCAGCAGTATAAACAGGCCGAACACTGAAGCTTTCTTT. This sequence encodes CASSINRPNTEAFF.

In this sample, this clonotype turned up a few times. V is TRBV28 and J is TRBJ1-2, with D possibly matching TRBD1 (5 bases). The CDR3 length is 15 residues. V was clipped by 6 bases and J by 3 bases, with 17 bases between them. Germline CDR1 reads MDHEN; CDR2 reads SYDVKM. CDR3 sequence (DNA): TGTGCCAGCAGCCGGAACGGGGGTGCTTACTATGGCTACACCTTC. Translation: CASSRNGGAYYGYTF.

In its sample, this clonotype was seen many times. The chain employs TRBV28 and TRBJ2-3; D remains unclear. The CDR3 totals 13 residues. CDR1 and CDR2 from the germline V gene are MDHEN and SYDVKM. V lost 6 bases, J lost 2 bases, and 9 bases lay in between. Here the CDR3 reads CASSRPNTDTQYF. Here the CDR3 DNA reads TGTGCCAGCAGCCGGCCGAACACAGATACGCAGTATTTT. Full variable domain (outside the CDR3, taken from reference TRBV28 and TRBJ2-3): DVKVTQSSRYLVKRTGEKVFLECVQDMDHENMFWYRQDPGLGLRLIYFSYDVKMKEKGDIPEGYSVSREKKERFSLILESASTNQTSMYLCASSRPNTDTQYFGPGTRLTVL.

There are many counts of this clonotype. The rearrangement uses TRBV28 and TRBJ2-3; possibly TRBD2 for D (5 bases). Trimming took 5 bases from V and 7 from J, leaving 7 bases between them. This CDR3 region has 11 residues. Looked up from germline, CDR1 is MDHEN and CDR2 is SYDVKM. This CDR3 is CASSRLNTQYF. The CDR3 nucleotides are TGTGCCAGCAGTCGACTAAATACGCAGTATTTT. Looking up the rest from reference TRBV28 and TRBJ2-3 gives the full variable domain: DVKVTQSSRYLVKRTGEKVFLECVQDMDHENMFWYRQDPGLGLRLIYFSYDVKMKEKGDIPEGYSVSREKKERFSLILESASTNQTSMYLCASSRLNTQYFGPGTRLTVL.

This clonotype was counted ten times or more. The rearrangement links TRBV3-1 to TRBJ1-1; 8 bases are a match to TRBD1. The length of the CDR3 is 15 residues. Germline V gives CDR1 LGHDT, CDR2 YNNKEL (reference sequence). V was pared by 4 bases and J by 2 bases, with 6 bases of the junction left unmatched. The CDR3 sequence: CASSPPGQGNTEAFF. CDR3 bases: TGTGCCAGCAGCCCCCCCGGACAGGGCAACACTGAAGCTTTCTTT.

Many counts were recorded for this clonotype. The gene calls are TRBV11-2 and TRBJ2-1; TRBD2 is a possible D gene (5 bases). Germline V CDR1 and CDR2: SGHAT, FQNNGV. Between the trimmed V and J ends, which lost 1 base and 0 bases, there was a span of 10 bases. The CDR3 has 16 residues. CDR3 loop: CASSLGGPSSYNEQFF. CDR3 coding DNA: TGTGCCAGCAGCTTAGGCGGGCCGAGCTCCTACAATGAGCAGTTCTTC.

The genes are TRBV6-2 or TRBV6-3 and TRBJ2-7; tentatively, D is TRBD2 (5 bases). CDR3 size: 14 residues. The V end was cut by 2 bases, the J end by 7 bases, with 15 bases between. The V gene's germline CDR1 is MNHEY and CDR2 SVGEGT. CDR3 sequence reads: CASSYDGNYNEQYF. The DNA for the CDR3 is TGTGCCAGCAGTTACGACGGGAATTACAATGAGCAGTACTTC.

This clonotype was picked up many times. The chain couples TRBV30 to TRBJ1-1, with a tentative D call TRBD1 (6 bases). The CDR3 covers 15 residues. The germline V gene encodes CDR1 GTSNPN and CDR2 SVGIG (reference sequence). Trimming pared 2 bases from V and 3 bases from J, leaving 16 bases between. CDR3 DNA: TGTGCCTGGAGTTTCCCGGGGGCTTCGGACACTGAAGCTTTCTTT. It is translated as CAWSFPGASDTEAFF.

The sample holds many counts of this clonotype. V and J are TRBV27 and TRBJ2-1, with TRBD2 matching 8 bases. Germline V gene data show CDR1 as MNHEY and CDR2 as SMNVEV (reference sequence). This CDR3 region has 15 residues. V was clipped by 4 bases and J by 12 bases; unmatched bases: 14. In nucleotides, the CDR3 is TGTGCCAGCAGTTCACCGGGACTAGGGACATTGGGGCAGTTCTTC. This translates into CASSSPGLGTLGQFF.

The sample holds a few counts of this clonotype. This may arise from a read error, as a much more abundant clone is one base away. The conserved closing phenylalanine or tryptophan is absent in this CDR3, likely reflecting a read error. The gene calls are TRBV3-1 and TRBJ2-1; D perhaps matches TRBD1 (5 bases). Deletions cut 4 bases from V and 1 base from J, with 11 bases between. CDR3 length: 15 residues. Per germline, CDR1 LGHDT and CDR2 YNNKEL (reference sequence). The CDR3 region has the DNA TGTGCCAGCAGCCCCTCTAGGGGTTCCTACAATGAGCAGTTCCTC. As protein: CASSPSRGSYNEQFL.

This clonotype was seen a handful of times. The genes are TRBV27 and TRBJ2-3; TRBD2 aligns across 7 bases. The ends lost 3 bases at V and 2 bases at J; junction bases unmatched: 5. This CDR3 region has 15 residues. Germline V lookup: CDR1 MNHEY, CDR2 SMNVEV (reference sequence). The DNA of the CDR3 is TGTGCCAGCAGTTTGAGGGACTATCCCACAGATACGCAGTATTTT. It codes for CASSLRDYPTDTQYF.

The chain combines TRBV5-1 with TRBJ2-3; no clear D. The closer fit of TRBJ2-5 to the DNA end suggests the J call may be wrong. This CDR3 has 13 residues. Per germline, CDR1 SGHRS and CDR2 YFSETQ. CDR3 residues: CASSLVIGETQYF. In nucleotides, the CDR3 is TGCGCCAGCAGCTTGGTGATAGGAGAGACCCAGTACTTC.

This clonotype was observed many times. The genes are TRBV6-5 and TRBJ2-5; D is perhaps TRBD2 (6 bases). The germline CDR1 and CDR2 sequences are MNHEY and SVGAGI. This CDR3 region has 14 residues. V was trimmed by 2 bases and J by 5 bases, leaving 12 bases between them. The CDR3 here is CASSYRRVQETQYF. Here the CDR3 DNA reads TGTGCCAGCAGTTACAGGAGGGTTCAGGAGACCCAGTACTTC.

This chain connects TRBV20-1 to TRBJ1-1; possibly TRBD1 for D (5 bases). Trimming stripped 6 bases from V and 7 bases from J, with 15 bases between. The CDR3 sequence is 12 residues long. Germline-derived CDR1 and CDR2 are DFQATT and SNEGSKA (reference sequence). The CDR3 protein is CSATRGSREAFF. The DNA of the CDR3 is TGCAGTGCCACCCGGGGCAGTCGTGAAGCTTTCTTT.

This clonotype was seen a handful of times. V usage is TRBV7-9 and J usage is TRBJ2-1; 11 bases fit TRBD2. V lost 3 bases, J lost 6 bases, and 7 bases stayed unmatched. Looked up from germline, CDR1 is SEHNR and CDR2 is FQNEAQ (reference sequence). This CDR3 comprises 16 residues. The CDR3 DNA reads as TGTGCCAGCAGCTTTTTGGGACTAGCGGACTCCAATGAGCAGTTCTTC. Translated, it gives CASSFLGLADSNEQFF.

In this sample, this clonotype turned up many times. The gene calls are TRBV2 and TRBJ1-5; D remains unclear. The CDR3 totals 13 residues. In germline, CDR1 is SNHLY, CDR2 FYNNEI. Trimming removed 4 bases at V and 3 bases at J, with 7 bases between. This CDR3 reads CASSAGLNQPQHF. The CDR3 nucleotides read TGTGCCAGCAGTGCAGGCCTCAATCAGCCCCAGCATTTT.

The V gene is TRBV4-3, the J gene TRBJ1-6; D is ambiguous. The CDR3 length is 16 residues. The V gene lost 1 base and the J gene lost 7 bases, with 14 bases spanning the gap. Germline CDR1 reads LGHNA; CDR2 reads YSLEER. Written as DNA, the CDR3 is TGCGCCAGCAGCCAAGGGGTCTCGACGCAGAATTCACCCCTCCACTTT. It is translated as CASSQGVSTQNSPLHF.

This clonotype was detected many times. The chain links TRBV29-1 to TRBJ2-5, with 10 nucleotides matching TRBD2. V gave up 5 bases and J gave up 5 bases; unmatched junction bases: 11. CDR3 length equals 15 residues. Germline V gives CDR1 SQVTM, CDR2 ANQGSEA. DNA of the CDR3: TGCAGCGTTTCCTCTCTAGCGGGAGTTGCGGAGACCCAGTACTTC. Its protein product is CSVSSLAGVAETQYF.

The chain employs TRBV20-1 and TRBJ2-3; 8 nucleotides match TRBD2. The V gene end was trimmed by 6 bases and the J gene end by 2 bases; junction bases not matched to a gene: 13. The germline V gene encodes CDR1 DFQATT and CDR2 SNEGSKA (reference sequence). This CDR3 has 16 amino acids. The DNA for the CDR3 is TGCAGTGCCCAACACGGGCTAGCGGGCAACACAGATACGCAGTATTTT. Translation gives CSAQHGLAGNTDTQYF.

This clonotype came up many times. The J gene is TRBJ1-5, the V gene TRBV7-2, with D possibly matching TRBD1 (6 bases). The CDR3 spans 15 residues. In germline, CDR1 is SGHTA, CDR2 FQGNSA. V dropped 2 bases and J dropped 1 base, with 9 bases sitting between them. CDR3 DNA: TGTGCCAGCAGCTTAAGGGGGGGGAGCAATCAGCCCCAGCATTTT. Translation: CASSLRGGSNQPQHF.

This clonotype has a handful of counts. The chain couples TRBV28 to TRBJ1-5; TRBD1 matches 7 bases. With V trimmed by 5 bases and J by 1 base, 8 bases remained unmatched. This CDR3 has 16 amino acids. The germline CDR1 and CDR2 sequences are MDHEN and SYDVKM. The CDR3 bases are TGTGCCAGCAGTACCCAGACAGGGTTCAGCAATCAGCCCCAGCATTTT. Protein: CASSTQTGFSNQPQHF.

This clonotype has a count of ten or more. J is TRBJ2-3 and V is TRBV5-1; D unresolved. This CDR3 is 14 amino acids long. With 4 bases removed from V and 0 bases from J, the gap between germline ends came to 9 bases. In germline, CDR1 is SGHRS, CDR2 YFSETQ. CDR3 in amino acids: CASSPRPSTDTQYF. DNA of the CDR3: TGCGCCAGCAGCCCAAGGCCCAGCACAGATACGCAGTATTTT. The variable domain in full, completed from reference TRBV5-1 and TRBJ2-3, reads KAGVTQTPRYLIKTRGQQVTLSCSPISGHRSVSWYQQTPGQGLQFLFEYFSETQRNKGNFPGRFSGRQFSNSRSEMNVSTLELGDSALYLCASSPRPSTDTQYFGPGTRLTVL.

This chain joins TRBV7-9 and TRBJ2-1; TRBD2 matches at 16 bases. The CDR3 runs to 20 residues. V shed 1 base and J 5 bases; nucleotides not matched to a gene: 11. CDR1 and CDR2 (germline): SEHNR, FQNEAQ (reference sequence). The CDR3 nucleotides are TGTGCCAGCAGCTTAGTCTCCGGGACTAGCGGGAGGGCCCCTCACAATGAGCAGTTCTTC. Its translation: CASSLVSGTSGRAPHNEQFF.